Shown below are 16 T cell receptor beta chains from a single sample sequenced in a study of prognosis after radiotherapy for stage I lung cancer. By two-round multiplex PCR, the TCR beta CDR3 was amplified from genomic DNA. Round one of PCR was performed, and it used primers specific to each TRBV and TRBJ gene. TCRdb independently ran MiXCR on the multiplex PCR reads; one entry per CDR3 protein. The data contain over 20,000 distinct CDR3 sequences, 36% of them seen just once; the ten biggest clones take up roughly 60%. Specimen: PBMCs, collected before or after stereotactic body radiation therapy (not recorded which). The source is a donor aged 50 or older with non-small cell lung cancer.

The table lists this clonotype with many counts. The chain has TRBV6-1 and TRBJ1-2, with 7 nucleotides matching TRBD1. Trimming at V came to 5 bases and at J to 8 bases, leaving 11 bases not matched to a gene. The CDR3 is 14 residues long. Per germline, CDR1 MNHNS and CDR2 SASEGT. The CDR3 loop reads CASSPRAGGEGYTF. CDR3 coding DNA: TGTGCCAGCAGTCCCCGGGCAGGGGGTGAGGGCTACACCTTC.

This clonotype was picked up one time. This chain connects TRBV11-2 to TRBJ1-5; perhaps TRBD1 as D (5 bases). V shed 1 base and J shed 4 bases, with 8 bases lying between them. Germline CDR1 and CDR2: SGHAT and FQNNGV. This CDR3 is 14 amino acids long. In DNA, the CDR3 is TGTGCCAGCAGCTTAGGGGGGTTTAATCAGCCCCAGCATTTT. Translating gives CASSLGGFNQPQHF.

This clonotype showed up just a few times. The V gene is TRBV28, the J gene TRBJ2-5; D perhaps matches TRBD1 (7 bases). V lost 10 bases and J lost 1, with 22 bases in between. Germline CDR1 MDHEN, CDR2 SYDVKM. This CDR3 comprises 16 residues. The CDR3 loop is CAIGQVGTWGQETQYF. CDR3 DNA: TGTGCCATCGGACAGGTGGGGACTTGGGGCCAAGAGACCCAGTACTTC.

A word on this clonotype: One base away lies a much larger clone, so this may be a sequencing read error. The chain is built from TRBV11-1 and TRBJ1-1, with D possibly TRBD1 on 5 matching bases. Germline CDR1 SGHAT, CDR2 FQDESV (reference sequence). V lost 8 bases, J lost 0 bases, and 25 bases lay in between. CDR3 length: 18 residues. Here the CDR3 reads CASGHDKQVYWMNTEAFF. CDR3 bases: TGTGCCAGCGGACATGACAAACAGGTCTACTGGATGAACACTGAAGCTTTCTTT.

This sequence joins TRBV7-9 and TRBJ2-6; the match to TRBD1 covers 11 bases. The CDR3 covers 19 residues. Trimming cost V 3 bases and J 4 bases; bases outside gene matches: 11. The germline V gene has CDR1 SEHNR and CDR2 FQNEAQ (reference sequence). CDR3 sequence: CASSFPGQGVFTGANVLTF. In nucleotides, the CDR3 is TGTGCCAGCAGCTTCCCGGGACAGGGGGTTTTTACGGGGGCCAACGTCCTGACTTTC.

This clonotype showed up many times. The chain is built from TRBV7-3 and TRBJ2-1; TRBD2 matches at 9 bases. The CDR3 runs to 15 residues. V gave up 0 bases and J gave up 6 bases; unmatched junction bases: 3. CDR1 and CDR2 from the germline V gene are SGHTA and FQGTGA. CDR3 bases: TGTGCCAGCAGCTTAACGGGGACTAGCCTCAATGAGCAGTTCTTC. Residues: CASSLTGTSLNEQFF.

Of note for this clonotype: A much larger clone lies one base from this, so it may be a read error. The chain recombines TRBV7-9 with TRBJ1-1; no definite D call. This CDR3 is built from 16 residues. V was cut by 5 bases and J by 7 bases, with 23 bases left in between. Germline loops: CDR1 SEHNR, CDR2 FQNEAQ (reference sequence). CDR3 sequence: CASSPPVGWSFYEAFF. CDR3 coding DNA: TGTGCCAGCAGCCCGCCAGTGGGGTGGTCCTTTTATGAAGCTTTCTTT.

This clonotype was seen at least ten times. V gene TRBV20-1 combines with J gene TRBJ2-5; either TRBD1 or TRBD2 may fit D (6 bases each). V gave up 1 base and J gave up 0 bases, with 18 bases separating them. Germline-derived CDR1 and CDR2 are DFQATT and SNEGSKA (reference sequence). The CDR3 spans 17 residues. The CDR3 DNA is TGCAGTGCTAGAGGGACCTTCTTAGGGGGGAACCAAGAGACCCAGTACTTC. The encoded protein is CSARGTFLGGNQETQYF.

The table lists this clonotype with many counts. The V and J genes are TRBV19 and TRBJ1-3, with D possibly being TRBD1 (5 bases). The CDR3 has 15 residues. Germline V gene sequence: CDR1 LNHDA, CDR2 SQIVND (reference sequence). Trimming cost V 3 bases and J 3 bases, with 12 bases left between them. CDR3 coding DNA: TGTGCCAGTAGTATTGGGGGAAATTATGGAAACACCATATATTTT. This encodes CASSIGGNYGNTIYF. Based on the CDR3 plus reference TRBV19 and TRBJ1-3, the full variable domain is DGGITQSPKYLFRKEGQNVTLSCEQNLNHDAMYWYRQDPGQGLRLIYYSQIVNDFQKGDIAEGYSVSREKKESFPLTVTSAQKNPTAFYLCASSIGGNYGNTIYFGEGSWLTVV.

As for this clonotype: A read error is possible here, since a much larger clone lies one base away. The chain links TRBV20-1 to TRBJ2-1; 10 nucleotides align to TRBD2. The CDR3 has 15 amino acids. Germline V gene sequence: CDR1 DFQATT, CDR2 SNEGSKA (reference sequence). In nucleotides, the CDR3 is TGCAGTGCTCCCGGACTAGCGGCTTCCTACAATGAGCATTTCTTC. It codes for CSAPGLAASYNEHFF.

At least ten counts were recorded for this clonotype. The rearrangement links TRBV4-3 to TRBJ1-2, with TRBD1 as a possible D gene (6 bases). V lost 4 bases, J lost 2 bases, and 8 bases lay in between. Germline lookup yields CDR1 LGHNA and CDR2 YSLEER. This CDR3 region has 13 residues. The CDR3 region has the DNA TGCGCCAGCAGCCTGGACAGAAACTATGGCTACACCTTC. It encodes CASSLDRNYGYTF.

This clonotype was counted many times. The chain is built from TRBV11-3 and TRBJ2-5; D uncertain. V dropped 2 bases and J dropped 5 bases, with 12 bases sitting between them. The CDR3 is made up of 14 amino acids. Per germline, CDR1 SGHNT and CDR2 YENEEA. The DNA of the CDR3 is TGTGCCAGCAGCTTAAACATGGGTGCGGAGACCCAGTACTTC. Encoded protein: CASSLNMGAETQYF.

This clonotype was seen ten or more times. This CDR3 is CSARLGNSGNTIYF. In DNA, the CDR3 is TGCAGTGCTAGACTGGGGAACTCTGGAAACACCATATATTTT. This chain joins TRBV20-1 and TRBJ1-3; D not certain. The CDR3 runs 14 residues. The V gene's germline CDR1 is DFQATT and CDR2 SNEGSKA (reference sequence). V lost 2 bases to trimming and J lost 0 bases, with 8 bases between them.

DNA for the CDR3: TGCAGTGCTGGGAAACAGGGACTAGCGGGAGGATCCTACGAGCAGTACTTC. Translating it yields CSAGKQGLAGGSYEQYF. V and J are TRBV20-1 and TRBJ2-7; the match to TRBD2 covers 15 bases. The CDR3 spans 17 residues. The V segment lost 5 bases and the J segment 1 base; nucleotides outside the gene matches: 9. The germline V gene encodes CDR1 DFQATT and CDR2 SNEGSKA (reference sequence).

As regards this clonotype: It is likely a read error: a sequence one base away is far more abundant. The CDR3 region has the DNA TGTGCCAGCAGTTCCGGGACTAGCGGGAGACGAGGGGAAGATACGCAGTATTTT. It codes for CASSSGTSGRRGEDTQYF. The chain employs TRBV6-4 and TRBJ2-3, with TRBD2 matching over 14 bases. V gave up 5 bases and J gave up 5 bases; unmatched junction bases: 12. In germline, CDR1 is MRHNA, CDR2 SNTAGT. The CDR3 has 18 residues.

On this clonotype itself: A much larger clone sits a single nucleotide away, making a read error possible. The chain uses TRBV7-3 and TRBJ2-5; tentatively, D is TRBD2 (6 bases). Germline loops: CDR1 SGHTA, CDR2 FQGTGA. This CDR3 contains 14 residues. The CDR3 protein is CASSLIGGKDTQYF. The CDR3 coding sequence is TGTGCCAGCAGCTTAATTGGGGGGAAAGATACCCAGTACTTC.